Presented here are 16 T cell receptor beta chains from one specimen sequenced in a study of naive and memory T cell subsets. The beta constant-region primer was an equimolar mix of two oligonucleotides covering TRBC1 and TRBC2. TCRdb re-called the UMI-ligation and nested PCR reads through MiXCR, storing one row per CDR3 protein. There are tens of thousands of distinct CDR3 sequences in the sample; 13% occur only once, and roughly a fifth lies in the top ten. Material: effector memory CD4+ T cells from blood. Subset here: effector memory, CD45RA- CD27-. The source is a human donor in good health.

Ten or more counts support this clonotype. V is TRBV7-2 and J is TRBJ2-3; 9 bases match TRBD1. The CDR3 is 14 amino acids. V dropped 5 bases and J dropped 5; count of bases not matched to a gene: 5. Looked up from germline, CDR1 is SGHTA and CDR2 is FQGNSA. CDR3 nucleotides: TGTGCCAGCAGCCGACAGGGGGTTAGAGATACGCAGTATTTT. Amino acids: CASSRQGVRDTQYF.

The chain carries TRBV3-1 and TRBJ1-1, with no clear D. The CDR3 extends over 13 amino acids. V shed 6 bases and J shed 1 base, with 9 bases lying between them. The germline V gene has CDR1 LGHDT and CDR2 YNNKEL (reference sequence). DNA of the CDR3: TGTGCCAGCAGACTCAGAGAGAACACTGAAGCTTTCTTT. It codes for CASRLRENTEAFF.

This clonotype was detected a few times. The chain joins TRBV7-2 to TRBJ1-2, with a tentative D call TRBD1 (5 bases). This CDR3 contains 13 residues. CDR1 and CDR2 (germline): SGHTA, FQGNSA. V was trimmed by 5 bases and J by 1 base, leaving 8 bases between them. The chain's CDR3 is CASSRDSNYGYTF. CDR3 coding DNA: TGTGCCAGCAGCCGAGACAGTAACTATGGCTACACCTTC.

This clonotype was found many times. The V call is TRBV28, the J call TRBJ2-7; TRBD2 agrees at 9 bases. Germline V gene lookup returns CDR1 MDHEN and CDR2 SYDVKM. This CDR3 comprises 15 residues. With V trimmed by 2 bases and J by 2 bases, 4 bases remained unmatched. In DNA, the CDR3 is TGTGCCAGCAGTTTAGGGGCGGGAGGGACCTACGAGCAGTACTTC. Its translation: CASSLGAGGTYEQYF.

The chain couples TRBV6-1 to TRBJ2-7; a weak D match, TRBD2 (6 bases). V was trimmed by 7 bases and J by 2 bases, leaving 12 bases between them. Germline V gene data show CDR1 as MNHNS and CDR2 as SASEGT. This CDR3 is 13 amino acids long. This chain's CDR3 is CASIGGGTYEQYF. The CDR3 DNA sequence: TGTGCCAGCATCGGGGGAGGAACCTACGAGCAGTACTTC.

The rearrangement links TRBV27 to TRBJ1-1, with TRBD1 as a possible D gene (6 bases). This CDR3 is built from 12 residues. Germline CDR1 MNHEY, CDR2 SMNVEV (reference sequence). With 5 bases removed from V and 10 bases from J, the gap between germline ends came to 14 bases. The CDR3 spells CASSPDRRGAFF. CDR3 DNA: TGTGCCAGCAGTCCTGACAGGCGGGGAGCTTTCTTT.

V gene TRBV5-1 combines with J gene TRBJ2-1, with D possibly TRBD1 on 5 matching bases. Per germline, CDR1 SGHRS and CDR2 YFSETQ. Trimming removed 0 bases at V and 8 bases at J, with 12 bases between. The CDR3 sequence is 14 residues long. CDR3 region: CASSLAQGIDEQFF. The CDR3 DNA reads TGCGCCAGCAGCTTGGCCCAGGGAATCGATGAGCAGTTCTTC.

J is TRBJ1-1 and V is TRBV5-4, with 9 bases lining up with TRBD1. Germline CDR1 SGHNT, CDR2 YYREEE (reference sequence). The J segment lost 1 base and the V segment lost 2 bases, leaving 9 bases of the junction unmatched. The CDR3 is made up of 17 amino acids. The CDR3 DNA reads TGTGCCAGCAGCTTACCCGGGACAGGGCTTGGGAACACTGAAGCTTTCTTT. Protein: CASSLPGTGLGNTEAFF.

This sequence joins TRBV5-1 and TRBJ2-4, with TRBD2 matching over 9 bases. The V segment lost 0 bases and the J segment 5 bases; nucleotides outside the gene matches: 6. Germline V gives CDR1 SGHRS, CDR2 YFSETQ. CDR3 length: 16 residues. CDR3 residues: CASSLAATSGQNIQYF. The CDR3 DNA is TGCGCCAGCAGCTTGGCTGCGACTAGCGGCCAAAACATTCAGTACTTC.

The chain carries TRBV20-1 and TRBJ2-7, with D perhaps given as TRBD1 or TRBD2 (5 bases each). Trimming cost V 5 bases and J 3 bases, with 20 bases left between them. This CDR3 region has 15 residues. Per germline, CDR1 DFQATT and CDR2 SNEGSKA (reference sequence). The CDR3 bases are TGCAGTGCTCCAGGAAGAGAGGGGATAATCTACGAGCAGTACTTC. This sequence encodes CSAPGREGIIYEQYF.

This chain connects TRBV7-9 to TRBJ1-2; 8 nucleotides align to TRBD1. The CDR3 totals 13 residues. The junction had 2 bases not matched to a gene; V was cut back by 8 bases and J by 0 bases. Germline loops: CDR1 SEHNR, CDR2 FQNEAQ (reference sequence). Written as DNA, the CDR3 is TGTGCCAGCCGGGACAGGACTAACTATGGCTACACCTTC. Translated: CASRDRTNYGYTF.

This clonotype was observed many times. V and J are TRBV4-2 and TRBJ2-1; TRBD1 might be the D (6 bases). Germline V CDR1 and CDR2: LGHNA, YNFKEQ. V lost 0 bases and J lost 7, with 16 bases in between. The CDR3 covers 16 residues. For the CDR3, the DNA is TGTGCCAGCAGCCAAGAAGCAGGGGCGCTGGGGAATGAGCAGTTCTTC. Translated: CASSQEAGALGNEQFF.

This clonotype was detected only a few times. The chain joins TRBV7-2 to TRBJ2-7, with D possibly being TRBD1 or TRBD2 (5 bases each). Germline V CDR1 and CDR2: SGHTA, FQGNSA. CDR3 size: 14 residues. The ends were cut back, 4 bases at V and 0 bases at J, with 10 bases in the middle. CDR3 in amino acids: CASSSGRSSYEQYF. CDR3 coding DNA: TGTGCCAGCAGCTCGGGACGGTCCTCCTACGAGCAGTACTTC.

This clonotype was seen many times. The chain links TRBV20-1 to TRBJ2-7; D might be TRBD1 or TRBD2, each matching 5 bases. The V gene lost 1 base and the J gene lost 2 bases, with 18 bases spanning the gap. CDR1 DFQATT and CDR2 SNEGSKA come from the germline V gene (reference sequence). This CDR3 has 16 amino acids. CDR3 region: CSARVLGRTDTYEQYF. The CDR3 region has the DNA TGCAGTGCTAGAGTGCTGGGACGGACTGACACCTACGAGCAGTACTTC.

This clonotype was seen a handful of times. This sequence joins TRBV6-6 and TRBJ2-3, with D perhaps TRBD2 (6 bases). Trimming stripped 8 bases from V and 1 base from J, with 10 bases between. CDR1 MNHNY and CDR2 SVGAGI come from the germline V gene (reference sequence). CDR3 length equals 13 residues. CDR3 bases: TGTGCCAGCCGGAGGGCCGGCACAGATACGCAGTATTTT. Protein: CASRRAGTDTQYF.

The genes are TRBV30 and TRBJ2-3; 12 bases match TRBD2. V lost 0 bases and J lost 6; bases outside the gene matches: 1. CDR3 length: 14 residues. Germline lookup yields CDR1 GTSNPN and CDR2 SVGIG (reference sequence). The CDR3 loop reads CAWSVLAGGDTQYF. The DNA for the CDR3 is TGTGCCTGGAGTGTGCTAGCGGGAGGGGATACGCAGTATTTT.